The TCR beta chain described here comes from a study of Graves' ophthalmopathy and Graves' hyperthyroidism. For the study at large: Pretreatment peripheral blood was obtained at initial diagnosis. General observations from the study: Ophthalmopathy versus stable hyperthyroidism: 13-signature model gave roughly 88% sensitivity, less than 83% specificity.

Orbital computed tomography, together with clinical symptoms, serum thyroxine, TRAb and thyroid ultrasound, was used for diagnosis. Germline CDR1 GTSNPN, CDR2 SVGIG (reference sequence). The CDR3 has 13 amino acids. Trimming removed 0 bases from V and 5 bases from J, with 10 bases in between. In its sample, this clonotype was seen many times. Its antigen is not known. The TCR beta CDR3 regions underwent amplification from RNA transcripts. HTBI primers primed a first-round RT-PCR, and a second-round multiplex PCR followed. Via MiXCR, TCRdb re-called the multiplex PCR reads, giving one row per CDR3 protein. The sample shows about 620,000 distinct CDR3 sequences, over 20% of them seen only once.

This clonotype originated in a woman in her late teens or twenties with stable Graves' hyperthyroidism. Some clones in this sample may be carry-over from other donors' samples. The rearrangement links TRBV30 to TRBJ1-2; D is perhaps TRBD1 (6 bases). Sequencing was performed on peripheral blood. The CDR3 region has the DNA TGTGCCTGGAGTGTGGGGCAGGGGTATGGCTACACCTTC. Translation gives CAWSVGQGYGYTF. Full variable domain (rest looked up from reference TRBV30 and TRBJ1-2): SQTIHQWPATLVQPVGSPLSLECTVEGTSNPNLYWYRQAAGRGLQLLFYSVGIGQISSEVPQNLSASRPQDRQFILSSKKLLLSDSGFYLCAWSVGQGYGYTFGSGTRLTVV.